Here is one TCR beta chain with its context. It was with a sample-barcoded 5' primer and a J-beta primer mix that a second PCR of roughly 7 to 12 cycles was run. One entry per CDR3 protein, called by TCRdb with MiXCR from the 5' RACE reads. This table holds over 1,200,000 distinct CDR3 sequences, 45% to 70% found once. The sample is drawn from a study of blood T cells in healthy people across ages. CDR1 is DFQATT, CDR2 SNEGSKA, per germline (reference sequence). The V gene end was trimmed by 2 bases and the J gene end by 5 bases; junction bases not matched to a gene: 8. The CDR3 consists of 16 residues.

Source material: blood. J is TRBJ2-3 and V is TRBV20-1; 12 positions match TRBD2. The sequence came from a man younger than 35 in good health. CDR3 amino acids: CSARPRTSGVVDTQYF. The CDR3 region has the DNA TGCAGTGCTAGACCCAGGACTAGCGGGGTGGTAGATACGCAGTATTTT.